The 25 T cell receptor beta chains below all came from one sample that was sequenced in a study of CD8 T cells in ankylosing spondylitis. A single record per CDR3 protein comes from TCRdb applying MiXCR to the 5' RACE reads. The repertoire holds about 220,000 distinct CDR3 sequences, with around 24% as singletons. The sequencing sample was made of blood, either unsorted or a sorted T cell fraction (not recorded which). The receptor set was obtained from a male donor with ankylosing spondylitis or in good health (not recorded which).

V usage is TRBV9 and J usage is TRBJ2-1; D not certain. The V gene's germline CDR1 is SGDLS and CDR2 YYNGEE. V lost 3 bases to trimming and J lost 0 bases, with 7 bases between them. The CDR3 extends over 14 amino acids. The CDR3 region has the DNA TGTGCCAGCAGCGGTAGCAGCTCCTACAATGAGCAGTTCTTC. Protein: CASSGSSSYNEQFF.

The chain employs TRBV12-3 or TRBV12-4 and TRBJ1-2, with D possibly matching TRBD1 (5 bases). With 9 bases removed from V and 6 bases from J, the gap between germline ends came to 23 bases. This CDR3 is 15 amino acids long. The CDR3 coding sequence is TGTGCCAGTTCGTGGGAGGAGGGGCGCCGAGATGGCTACACCTTC. This codes for CASSWEEGRRDGYTF.

The V and J genes are TRBV20-1 and TRBJ2-1, with no clear D. The ends were cut back, 1 base at V and 0 bases at J, with 19 bases in the middle. Germline V gene data show CDR1 as DFQATT and CDR2 as SNEGSKA (reference sequence). The CDR3 contains 18 residues. CDR3 sequence (DNA): TGCAGTGCTAGAGCACCCGGTAGGGCGGTCTACTCCTACAATGAGCAGTTCTTC. Protein product: CSARAPGRAVYSYNEQFF.

Details on this clonotype: A much more abundant neighbour one base away suggests this may be a read error. The chain has TRBV20-1 and TRBJ2-7, with D perhaps matching TRBD1 or TRBD2 (5 bases each). Germline V CDR1 and CDR2: DFQATT, SNEGSKA (reference sequence). CDR3 length: 13 residues. CDR3 in amino acids: CSARENWDGEQNF. The CDR3 DNA is TGCAGTGCTAGAGAGAACTGGGACGGAGAGCAGAACTTC.

This clonotype was found many times. The chain uses TRBV20-1 and TRBJ1-5, with TRBD1 identical over 11 bases. The V and J ends lost 6 bases and 6 bases, in that order; junction bases with no gene match: 4. CDR3 length equals 13 residues. The V gene's germline CDR1 is DFQATT and CDR2 SNEGSKA (reference sequence). The CDR3 DNA is TGCAGTGCCGGGACAGGGGGGCGTCAGCCCCAGCATTTT. Translating it yields CSAGTGGRQPQHF.

This clonotype occurred many times. This sequence joins TRBV3-1 and TRBJ2-7; D gene uncertain. Germline V gene sequence: CDR1 LGHDT, CDR2 YNNKEL (reference sequence). The germline V and J ends were trimmed by 4 bases and 3 bases, with 16 bases remaining between them. The CDR3 is 15 residues long. CDR3 loop: CASSPAYMALYEQYF. DNA of the CDR3: TGTGCCAGCAGCCCTGCCTACATGGCGCTCTACGAGCAGTACTTC.

This clonotype was observed a few times. The chain uses TRBV29-1 and TRBJ1-1, with D maybe TRBD1 (5 bases). The CDR3 is 15 residues long. Trimming took off 4 bases at V and 1 base at J, with 16 bases between the two ends. Germline V gives CDR1 SQVTM, CDR2 ANQGSEA. DNA for the CDR3: TGCAGCGTTGCTAAGGCCGGGACCCGGAACACTGAAGCTTTCTTT. Protein product: CSVAKAGTRNTEAFF.

Of note for this clonotype: A much more abundant neighbour one base away suggests this may be a read error. The chain uses TRBV3-1 and TRBJ2-7, with 16 positions matching TRBD2. The CDR3 covers 18 residues. CDR1 LGHDT and CDR2 YNNKEL come from the germline V gene (reference sequence). The CDR3 DNA is TGTGCCATCAGCGAGGGACTAGCGGGAGGGTACAGCTCCTACGAGCAGTACTTC. This encodes CAISEGLAGGYSSYEQYF.

The V call is TRBV20-1, the J call TRBJ2-1, with TRBD2 matching 11 bases. V lost 5 bases, J lost 8 bases, and 11 bases stayed unmatched. The CDR3 contains 15 residues. Germline V gene data show CDR1 as DFQATT and CDR2 as SNEGSKA (reference sequence). The CDR3 loop is CSALSSSGRLYEQFF. The DNA for the CDR3 is TGCAGTGCTTTGTCCTCTAGCGGGAGGCTCTATGAGCAGTTCTTC.

At least ten counts were recorded for this clonotype. The chain carries TRBV12-3 or TRBV12-4 and TRBJ1-1; TRBD1 might be the D (6 bases). V lost 6 bases, J lost 5 bases, and 19 bases lay in between. The CDR3 is 15 residues long. The CDR3 here is CASRQGGHGVTEAFF. The CDR3 DNA reads TGTGCCAGCAGACAGGGCGGTCATGGAGTAACTGAAGCTTTCTTT.

CDR3 amino acids: CANHGDRGNGYTF. For the CDR3, the DNA is TGTGCCAACCACGGGGACAGGGGTAATGGCTACACCTTC. The J gene is TRBJ1-2, the V gene TRBV10-3; 10 bases agree with TRBD1. Germline assignment: CDR1 ENHRY and CDR2 SYGVKD. With V trimmed by 10 bases and J by 6 bases, 8 bases remained unmatched. The CDR3 has 13 amino acids.

This clonotype was picked up a small number of times. J is TRBJ2-7 and V is TRBV5-5, with unresolved D. The ends were cut back, 5 bases at V and 5 bases at J, with 8 bases in the middle. The CDR3 consists of 11 residues. The germline V gene encodes CDR1 SGHKS and CDR2 YYEKEE (reference sequence). This CDR3 is CASRRVNEQYF. The CDR3 DNA is TGTGCCAGCAGACGAGTTAACGAGCAGTACTTC. Looking up the rest from reference TRBV5-5 and TRBJ2-7 gives the full variable domain: DAGVTQSPTHLIKTRGQQVTLRCSPISGHKSVSWYQQVLGQGPQFIFQYYEKEERGRGNFPDRFSARQFPNYSSELNVNALLLGDSALYLCASRRVNEQYFGPGTRLTVT.

V usage is TRBV11-2 and J usage is TRBJ1-2, with 9 positions matching TRBD1. Germline values: CDR1 SGHAT, CDR2 FQNNGV. J was trimmed by 4 bases and V by 1 base; bases with no gene match: 4. There are 15 residues in the CDR3. The CDR3 DNA follows: TGTGCCAGCAGCTTAGCTTGGGACAGGGTCTATGGCTACACCTTC. Translation gives CASSLAWDRVYGYTF.

The V gene is TRBV29-1, the J gene TRBJ2-3, with D unclear. Germline loops: CDR1 SQVTM, CDR2 ANQGSEA. The CDR3 length is 13 residues. The germline V and J ends were trimmed by 5 bases and 2 bases, with 11 bases remaining between them. The CDR3, as DNA: TGCAGCGTTCTTAAGGACCACACAGATACGCAGTATTTT. Translation gives CSVLKDHTDTQYF.

The chain couples TRBV28 to TRBJ2-7, with a possible D match to TRBD1 (5 bases). Trimming removed 5 bases from V and 1 base from J, with 15 bases in between. CDR3 length: 15 residues. Looked up from germline, CDR1 is MDHEN and CDR2 is SYDVKM. CDR3 in DNA: TGTGCCAGCAGTCCCCAGGGCCCCAATTCCTACGAGCAGTACTTC. It specifies CASSPQGPNSYEQYF.

Notes on this clonotype: A much larger clone lies a single base off, so this may be a read error. This rearrangement joins TRBV20-1 to TRBJ1-5; 8 bases agree with TRBD1. The CDR3 sequence is 16 residues long. The germline V gene has CDR1 DFQATT and CDR2 SNEGSKA (reference sequence). The CDR3 DNA reads TGCAGTGCTAGCCGGACAGGGACTTATAGCAATCAGCCCCAGCGTTTT. Encoded protein: CSASRTGTYSNQPQRF.

There are many counts of this clonotype. This chain joins TRBV7-3 and TRBJ2-3; D is unresolved. V dropped 5 bases and J dropped 7 bases, with 25 bases sitting between them. Looked up from germline, CDR1 is SGHTA and CDR2 is FQGTGA. CDR3 length: 17 residues. CDR3 sequence reads: CASSPRLNSTAPYTQYF. Written as DNA, the CDR3 is TGTGCCAGCAGCCCCCGATTGAACAGCACTGCCCCATATACGCAGTATTTT.

This clonotype was recorded at least ten times. V gene TRBV3-1 combines with J gene TRBJ2-1; possibly TRBD2 for D (5 bases). The V gene lost 1 base and the J gene lost 7 bases, with 5 bases spanning the gap. Looked up from germline, CDR1 is LGHDT and CDR2 is YNNKEL (reference sequence). The CDR3 sequence is 12 residues long. Written as DNA, the CDR3 is TGTGCCAGCAGCCAAGCGGGGAATGAGCAGTTCTTC. Translated: CASSQAGNEQFF.

V is TRBV29-1 and J is TRBJ2-1, with TRBD1 matching 8 bases. CDR1 SQVTM and CDR2 ANQGSEA come from the germline V gene. The CDR3 has 12 residues. The V gene end was trimmed by 7 bases and the J gene end by 6 bases; junction bases not matched to a gene: 5. CDR3 in amino acids: CSGKQGGNEQFF. CDR3 sequence (DNA): TGCAGCGGGAAACAGGGGGGCAATGAGCAGTTCTTC.

This clonotype has just a few counts. The chain uses TRBV25-1 and TRBJ2-7, with a tentative D call TRBD1 (5 bases). CDR1 and CDR2 (germline): MGHDK, SYGVNS. V lost 8 bases and J 3 bases, leaving 17 bases between the germline ends. CDR3 length: 14 residues. The CDR3 loop reads CASGWKDTGYEQYF. CDR3 coding DNA: TGTGCCAGCGGGTGGAAGGACACCGGCTACGAGCAGTACTTC.

The table lists this clonotype with many counts. This sequence joins TRBV12-3 or TRBV12-4 and TRBJ2-5, with D perhaps matching TRBD2 (5 bases). This CDR3 region has 13 residues. V shed 6 bases and J shed 3 bases, with 11 bases lying between them. CDR3 nucleotides: TGTGCCAGCAGCCGAAGCGGAAAAGAGACCCAGTACTTC. It specifies CASSRSGKETQYF.

There are many counts of this clonotype. The CDR3 DNA reads TGCGCCAGCAGCTTGGCCGGGGGTCGGGGGAACTATGGCTACACCTTC. Protein sequence: CASSLAGGRGNYGYTF. This rearrangement joins TRBV5-1 to TRBJ1-2; a possible D gene is TRBD1 (5 bases). Germline-derived CDR1 and CDR2 are SGHRS and YFSETQ. The V end lost 0 bases, the J end lost 2 bases, and 14 bases lay between the germline ends. CDR3 length: 16 residues.

This clonotype was observed a few times. The chain links TRBV15 to TRBJ1-2, with no clear D. Germline V CDR1 and CDR2: LNHNV, YYDKDF (reference sequence). The CDR3 covers 13 residues. With 1 base removed from V and 4 bases from J, the gap between germline ends came to 7 bases. Here the CDR3 DNA reads TGTGCCACCAGCAGAGGACGGGGCTATGGCTACACCTTC. Protein sequence: CATSRGRGYGYTF.

The table lists this clonotype with many counts. The chain joins TRBV6-1 to TRBJ1-4; 7 bases map to TRBD1. Germline V lookup: CDR1 MNHNS, CDR2 SASEGT. This CDR3 has 13 residues. V gave up 5 bases and J gave up 9 bases; unmatched junction bases: 6. The CDR3 loop reads CASSLRDRKKLFF. CDR3 nucleotides: TGTGCCAGCAGTCTCCGGGACAGAAAAAAACTGTTTTTT.

This sequence joins TRBV20-1 and TRBJ1-1, with a tentative D call TRBD1 (5 bases). Germline CDR1 is DFQATT and CDR2 is SNEGSKA (reference sequence). Between the trimmed V and J ends, which lost 6 bases and 7 bases, there was a span of 27 bases. CDR3 size: 16 residues. CDR3 in amino acids: CSARSPLRGHSLEAFF. The DNA for the CDR3 is TGCAGTGCCCGATCCCCCTTAAGGGGCCATTCCCTTGAAGCTTTCTTT.